Each of the 21 T cell receptor beta chains below was sequenced from the same sample in a study of blood T cell repertoires in COVID-19. Here immunoSEQ multiplex PCR was the method, and the copy in TCRdb shows in-frame clones only, minus some. The sample has 300,000 to 400,000 clones, roughly 85% seen once. Sequencing was performed on PBMCs or T cells enriched from blood (not recorded which). These receptors came from a woman aged 40-49 years with acute COVID-19.

The gene calls are TRBV7-9 and TRBJ1-2; 10 bases are shared with TRBD1. This CDR3 is 15 amino acids long. Losses at the gene ends were 3 bases for V and 4 bases for J; bases not matched to a gene: 5. CDR1 is SEHNR and CDR2 is FQNEAQ in the germline V gene (reference sequence). The CDR3 DNA sequence: TGTGCCAGCAGCTTGAGCGGACAGGGGGGCTATGGCTACACCTTC. As protein: CASSLSGQGGYGYTF.

J is TRBJ2-5 and V is TRBV19; D perhaps matches TRBD2 (6 bases). The CDR3 runs 13 residues. V dropped 7 bases and J dropped 5 bases, with 14 bases sitting between them. Germline V gives CDR1 LNHDA, CDR2 SQIVND (reference sequence). DNA for the CDR3: TGTGCCAGTAACGCGGGGACGGCGGAGACCCAGTACTTC. This gives the protein CASNAGTAETQYF.

Only one count was recorded for this clone. The V and J genes are TRBV19 and TRBJ2-7; 10 nucleotides agree with TRBD1. In germline, CDR1 is LNHDA, CDR2 SQIVND (reference sequence). The V segment lost 5 bases and the J segment 4 bases; nucleotides outside the gene matches: 8. The CDR3 loop spans 15 amino acids. DNA for the CDR3: TGTGCCAGTAGTTCCCCGGGACAGGGGAGATACGAGCAGTACTTC. It encodes CASSSPGQGRYEQYF.

This clone was counted only a few times. V and J are TRBV10-3 and TRBJ2-7, with D tentatively TRBD2 (6 bases). CDR1 is ENHRY and CDR2 is SYGVKD in the germline V gene. The CDR3 extends over 14 amino acids. V was shortened by 6 bases and J by 0 bases, with 12 bases between the two germline ends. Written as DNA, the CDR3 is TGTGCCATCAGAATAGCGGAGTACTCCTACGAGCAGTACTTC. This codes for CAIRIAEYSYEQYF.

This clone has a single count. The V gene is TRBV28, the J gene TRBJ1-5; TRBD1 might be the D (5 bases). Germline CDR1 reads MDHEN; CDR2 reads SYDVKM. The CDR3 consists of 14 residues. The V and J ends lost 3 bases and 3 bases respectively, with 9 bases between them. The CDR3 is CASSFAGTNQPQHF. The CDR3 bases are TGTGCCAGCAGTTTCGCGGGGACCAATCAGCCCCAGCATTTT.

This chain joins TRBV5-4 and TRBJ2-1, with TRBD2 identical over 9 bases. The CDR3 runs to 18 residues. Germline CDR1 and CDR2: SGHNT and YYREEE (reference sequence). Trimming took 2 bases from V and 5 from J; bases not matched to a gene: 14. The CDR3 bases are TGTGCCAGCAGCTTACTCGGGACTAGCAGGGGGAGGAACAATGAGCAGTTCTTC. It is translated as CASSLLGTSRGRNNEQFF.

The CDR3 reads CASSVSGGQNQPQHF. The CDR3 nucleotides are TGTGCCAGCAGTGTTTCAGGGGGCCAGAATCAGCCCCAGCATTTT. The chain combines TRBV2 with TRBJ1-5, with 8 bases fitting TRBD1. Germline CDR1 reads SNHLY; CDR2 reads FYNNEI. The CDR3 runs to 15 residues. Trimming cost V 4 bases and J 4 bases; bases outside gene matches: 6.

This rearrangement joins TRBV19 to TRBJ2-6; 8 bases map to TRBD1. The V gene end was trimmed by 10 bases and the J gene end by 3 bases; junction bases not matched to a gene: 11. Germline V lookup: CDR1 LNHDA, CDR2 SQIVND (reference sequence). The CDR3 contains 16 residues. The CDR3 nucleotides are TGTGCCACCGGACAGGGTAATTTACTTGGGGCCAACGTCCTGACTTTC. Translating gives CATGQGNLLGANVLTF.

The chain recombines TRBV2 with TRBJ1-5; TRBD1 matches 9 bases. Per the germline V gene, CDR1 is SNHLY and CDR2 is FYNNEI. The V and J ends lost 7 bases and 3 bases, in that order; junction bases with no gene match: 4. This CDR3 region has 14 residues. CDR3 residues: CASMGTGNNQPQHF. In nucleotides, the CDR3 is TGTGCCAGCATGGGGACAGGGAACAATCAGCCCCAGCATTTT.

This chain links TRBV29-1 with TRBJ1-4, with 7 bases lining up with TRBD1. With 0 bases clipped from V and 5 bases from J, the junction kept 3 bases outside the gene matches. The CDR3 consists of 14 residues. Germline lookup yields CDR1 SQVTM and CDR2 ANQGSEA. The DNA for the CDR3 is TGCAGCGTTGAAGACTTGGACAGGAATGAAAAACTGTTTTTT. As protein: CSVEDLDRNEKLFF.

CDR3 sequence: CASSLDRDYGYTF. For the CDR3, the DNA is TGTGCCAGCAGTTTGGACAGGGACTATGGCTACACCTTC. The rearrangement links TRBV6-2 or TRBV6-3 to TRBJ1-2, with 8 bases that match TRBD1. V was clipped by 4 bases and J by 3 bases; unmatched bases: 1. The CDR3 loop spans 13 amino acids. Looked up from germline, CDR1 is MNHEY and CDR2 is SVGEGT.

The V call is TRBV25-1, the J call TRBJ1-1, with TRBD1 as a possible D gene (6 bases). Trimming cost V 2 bases and J 0 bases, with 10 bases left between them. The CDR3 contains 15 residues. Germline values: CDR1 MGHDK, CDR2 SYGVNS. CDR3 DNA sequence: TGTGCCAGCAGTGAACAGGGACACTTGAACACTGAAGCTTTCTTT. Protein product: CASSEQGHLNTEAFF.

The J gene is TRBJ2-7, the V gene TRBV5-1; tentative D call: TRBD2 (6 bases). The CDR3 is 15 residues long. From germline, CDR1 is SGHRS and CDR2 YFSETQ. The germline V and J ends were trimmed by 5 bases and 1 base, with 16 bases remaining between them. The CDR3 here is CASSYTTSSSYEQYF. CDR3 bases: TGCGCCAGCAGTTACACTACTAGCTCGTCCTACGAGCAGTACTTC.

This chain connects TRBV7-3 to TRBJ2-5; D unclear. The CDR3 consists of 13 residues. The V end lost 1 base, the J end lost 1 base, and 4 bases lay between the germline ends. The V gene's germline CDR1 is SGHTA and CDR2 FQGTGA. This CDR3 reads CASSLSSQETQYF. The CDR3 coding sequence is TGTGCCAGCAGCTTAAGTAGCCAAGAGACCCAGTACTTC.

This chain uses TRBV6-2 or TRBV6-3 with TRBJ2-7, with 8 bases lining up with TRBD2. The germline V gene has CDR1 MNHEY and CDR2 SVGEGT. J lost 7 bases, V lost 6 bases, and 14 bases had no gene match. The CDR3 extends over 15 amino acids. CDR3 in amino acids: CASSLQWRLAREQYF. CDR3 DNA: TGTGCCAGCAGCCTTCAGTGGAGACTAGCGCGGGAGCAGTACTTC.

DNA for the CDR3: TGTGCCAGCACGCTAGGACCGGGACAGAACTCTGGGGCCAACGTCCTGACTTTC. Translating gives CASTLGPGQNSGANVLTF. The chain links TRBV9 to TRBJ2-6; TRBD1 matches 7 bases. From germline, CDR1 is SGDLS and CDR2 YYNGEE. CDR3 size: 18 residues. V trimming: 6 bases; J trimming: 0 bases; junction bases outside the gene matches: 12.

This clone has only a few counts. This rearrangement joins TRBV18 to TRBJ2-2; no clear D. The CDR3 consists of 16 residues. Trimming removed 6 bases from V and 2 bases from J, with 16 bases in between. From germline, CDR1 is KGHSH and CDR2 LQKENI. The CDR3 nucleotides are TGTGCCAGCTCCCCCCCCGCGCGGAGCAACACCGGGGAGCTGTTTTTT. Translation gives CASSPPARSNTGELFF.

The chain recombines TRBV20-1 with TRBJ1-1; D uncertain. Trimming removed 4 bases at V and 4 bases at J, with 7 bases between. Germline lookup yields CDR1 DFQATT and CDR2 SNEGSKA (reference sequence). This CDR3 spans 11 amino acids. The CDR3 protein is CSAKILTEAFF. CDR3 bases: TGCAGTGCTAAAATTCTCACTGAAGCTTTCTTT.

The genes are TRBV5-1 and TRBJ1-6; 7 bases line up with TRBD1. Germline V gene data show CDR1 as SGHRS and CDR2 as YFSETQ. J lost 10 bases, V lost 0 bases, and 10 bases had no gene match. The CDR3 length is 16 residues. The CDR3 sequence is CASSLDSGQVRSPLHF. Written as DNA, the CDR3 is TGCGCCAGCAGCTTGGATTCCGGACAGGTGAGGTCACCCCTCCACTTT.

In regard to this clone: Different DNA sequences within this sample yield the same CDR3. The chain recombines TRBV2 with TRBJ2-7; TRBD2 agrees at 7 bases. The germline V gene has CDR1 SNHLY and CDR2 FYNNEI. J gave up 0 bases and V 6 bases, and 5 bases lay outside the gene matches. The CDR3 spans 14 residues. CDR3 bases: TGTGCCAGCAGGGAGGGCGGGAGCTCCTACGAGCAGTACTTC. Translating it yields CASREGGSSYEQYF.

This chain connects TRBV5-8 to TRBJ1-4; weak D call: TRBD1 (5 bases). Trimming pared 5 bases from V and 5 bases from J, leaving 25 bases between. The CDR3 has 18 amino acids. From germline, CDR1 is SGHTS and CDR2 YDEGEE. The CDR3 protein is CASSQLRGLRDANEKLFF. CDR3 nucleotide sequence: TGTGCCAGCAGTCAACTTAGGGGCCTCAGGGATGCGAATGAAAAACTGTTTTTT.